The text below deals with one T cell receptor beta chain. Its antigen is as yet unknown. Produced via immunoSEQ multiplex PCR; TCRdb's table is partial and in-frame only. The table lists tens of thousands of clones, approximately 80% of them singletons. The CDR3 sequence is 14 residues long. The germline V gene encodes CDR1 MNHEY and CDR2 SMNVEV (reference sequence). V gave up 7 bases and J gave up 6 bases, with 18 bases separating them. Time point specified: baseline, week 1 (first vaccination visit). The treatment was: pre-vaccination baseline after standard-of-care therapy. This sample is part of a study of a mutant IDH1 vaccine in newly diagnosed glioma. Study information: Patients under treatment included about 60% males and 37.5% females and had a mean age of approximately 44 years. Most patients had received both radiotherapy and temozolomide, the prior options being radiotherapy, temozolomide, or both. Findings and caveats of the study: Variations in leading peripheral T cell clonotypes appeared to have no connection with pseudoprogression. Altogether, 93.3% of patients exhibited vaccine-induced immune responses.

The clonotype was recovered from a man aged 25-40 years with glioma. The V and J genes are TRBV27 and TRBJ1-2, with D possibly matching TRBD1 (5 bases). Sequencing used PBMCs, obtained from a glioma patient treated with radiotherapy, temozolomide or both. The CDR3 DNA follows: TGTGCCAGCAAGGTGGAGGAGGGACGTCATGGCTACACCTTC. It is translated as CASKVEEGRHGYTF.